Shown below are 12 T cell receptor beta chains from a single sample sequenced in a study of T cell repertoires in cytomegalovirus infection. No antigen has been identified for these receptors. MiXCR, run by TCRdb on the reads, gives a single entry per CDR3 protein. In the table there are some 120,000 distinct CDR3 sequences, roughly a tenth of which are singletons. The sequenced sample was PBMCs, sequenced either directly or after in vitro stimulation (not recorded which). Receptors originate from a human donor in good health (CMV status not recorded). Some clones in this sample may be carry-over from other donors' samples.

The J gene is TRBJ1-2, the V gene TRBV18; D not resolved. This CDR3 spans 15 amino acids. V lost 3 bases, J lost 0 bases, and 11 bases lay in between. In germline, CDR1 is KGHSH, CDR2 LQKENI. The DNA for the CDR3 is TGTGCCAGCTCACCTAAAGGCGGCCCTAACTATGGCTACACCTTC. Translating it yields CASSPKGGPNYGYTF.

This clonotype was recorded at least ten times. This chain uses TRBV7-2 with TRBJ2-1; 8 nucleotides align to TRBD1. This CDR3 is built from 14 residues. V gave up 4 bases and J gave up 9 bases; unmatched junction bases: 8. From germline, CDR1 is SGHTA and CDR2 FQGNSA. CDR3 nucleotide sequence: TGTGCCAGCAGCTCCCAGACAGGGGATGCTGAGCAGTTCTTC. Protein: CASSSQTGDAEQFF.

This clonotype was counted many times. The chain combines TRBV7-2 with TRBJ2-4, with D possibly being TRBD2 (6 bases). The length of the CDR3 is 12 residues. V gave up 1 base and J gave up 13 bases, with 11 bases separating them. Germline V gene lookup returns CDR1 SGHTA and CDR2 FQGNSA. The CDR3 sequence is CASSLGGLPQYF. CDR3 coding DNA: TGTGCCAGCAGCTTAGGGGGACTCCCCCAGTACTTC. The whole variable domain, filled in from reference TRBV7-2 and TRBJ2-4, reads GAGVSQSPSNKVTEKGKDVELRCDPISGHTALYWYRQSLGQGLEFLIYFQGNSAPDKSGLPSDRFSAERTGGSVSTLTIQRTQQEDSAVYLCASSLGGLPQYFGAGTRLSVL.

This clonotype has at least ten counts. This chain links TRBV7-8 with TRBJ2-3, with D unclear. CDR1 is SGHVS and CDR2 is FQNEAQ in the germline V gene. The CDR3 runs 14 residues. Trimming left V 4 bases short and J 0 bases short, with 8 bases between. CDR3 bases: TGTGCCAGCAGCTCCGAGCCCAGCACAGATACGCAGTATTTT. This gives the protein CASSSEPSTDTQYF.

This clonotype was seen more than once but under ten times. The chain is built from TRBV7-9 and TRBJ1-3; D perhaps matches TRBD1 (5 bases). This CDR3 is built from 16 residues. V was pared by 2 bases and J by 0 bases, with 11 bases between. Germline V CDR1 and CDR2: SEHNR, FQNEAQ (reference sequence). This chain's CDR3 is CASSLSQGFSGNTIYF. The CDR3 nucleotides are TGTGCCAGCAGCTTATCTCAGGGCTTCTCTGGAAACACCATATATTTT.

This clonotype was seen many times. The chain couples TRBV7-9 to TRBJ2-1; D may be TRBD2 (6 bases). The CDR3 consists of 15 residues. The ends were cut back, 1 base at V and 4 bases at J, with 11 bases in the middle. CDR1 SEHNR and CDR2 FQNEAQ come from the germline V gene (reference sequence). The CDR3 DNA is TGTGCCAGCAGCTTAGACGGGAGCCCGTACAATGAGCAGTTCTTC. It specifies CASSLDGSPYNEQFF.

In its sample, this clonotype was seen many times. The CDR3: CASSRPGANSPLHF. CDR3 coding DNA: TGTGCCAGCTCGCGTCCCGGGGCTAATTCACCCCTCCACTTT. This sequence joins TRBV7-2 and TRBJ1-6; a possible D gene is TRBD1 (5 bases). Trimming took 8 bases from V and 6 from J, leaving 14 bases between them. The CDR3 has 14 amino acids. Per the germline V gene, CDR1 is SGHTA and CDR2 is FQGNSA.

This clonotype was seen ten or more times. The CDR3 loop is CASSLVAYGYEQYF. CDR3 coding DNA: TGTGCCAGCAGCTTAGTGGCCTATGGCTACGAGCAGTACTTC. The rearrangement uses TRBV7-8 and TRBJ2-7; D remains ambiguous. CDR1 SGHVS and CDR2 FQNEAQ come from the germline V gene. This CDR3 region has 14 residues. Trimming left V 1 base short and J 3 bases short, with 10 bases between.

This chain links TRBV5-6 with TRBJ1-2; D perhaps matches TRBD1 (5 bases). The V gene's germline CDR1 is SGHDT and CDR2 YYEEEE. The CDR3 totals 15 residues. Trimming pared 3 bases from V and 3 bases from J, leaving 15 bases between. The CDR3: CASSSTWDGDYGYTF. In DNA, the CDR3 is TGTGCCAGCAGCTCTACCTGGGACGGAGACTATGGCTACACCTTC.

In DNA, the CDR3 is TGCGCCAGCAGGGATACTGGACAGATGAACACTGAAGCTTTCTTT. The encoded protein is CASRDTGQMNTEAFF. The rearrangement links TRBV10-2 to TRBJ1-1, with D tentatively TRBD1 (6 bases). The CDR3 extends over 15 amino acids. Trimming removed 6 bases from V and 0 bases from J, with 14 bases in between. In germline, CDR1 is WSHSY, CDR2 SAAADI.

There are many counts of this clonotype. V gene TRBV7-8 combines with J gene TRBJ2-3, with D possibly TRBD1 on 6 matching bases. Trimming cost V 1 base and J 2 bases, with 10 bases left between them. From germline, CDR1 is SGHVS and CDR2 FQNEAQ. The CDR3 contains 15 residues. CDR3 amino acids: CASSLEGQITDTQYF. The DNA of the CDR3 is TGTGCCAGCAGCTTAGAAGGACAGATCACAGATACGCAGTATTTT.

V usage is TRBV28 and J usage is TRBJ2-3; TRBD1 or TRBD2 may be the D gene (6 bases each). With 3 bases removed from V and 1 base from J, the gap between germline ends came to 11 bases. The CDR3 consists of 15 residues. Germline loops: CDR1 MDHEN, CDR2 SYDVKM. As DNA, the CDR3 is TGTGCCAGCAGTTTCGGGGGCGCCGGCACAGATACGCAGTATTTT. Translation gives CASSFGGAGTDTQYF.